This T cell receptor (beta chain) was recorded in a study of blood T cells in healthy people across ages. Study results and caveats: TCR beta diversity, measured per million T cells, fell in a roughly linear way with age.

With a J-beta primer mix and a sample-barcoded 5' primer, a second PCR ran about 7 to 11 cycles. MiXCR, applied by TCRdb to the 5' RACE reads, yields one record per CDR3 protein. The data show hundreds of thousands of distinct CDR3 sequences, 48% seen once. Germline CDR1 reads SQVTM; CDR2 reads ANQGSEA. This CDR3 is 12 amino acids long. Trimming took 7 bases from V and 3 from J, leaving 12 bases between them. Worth noting for this clonotype: No antigen is known for it.

The gene calls are TRBV29-1 and TRBJ1-1; unclear D gene. The source material was blood. The receptor's source is a man aged 30 to 39 in good health. CDR3 amino acids: CSASSWDTEAFF. The CDR3 nucleotides read TGCAGCGCGTCCAGCTGGGACACTGAAGCTTTCTTT. Drawing the rest from reference TRBV29-1 and TRBJ1-1, the complete variable domain is SAVISQKPSRDICQRGTSLTIQCQVDSQVTMMFWYRQQPGQSLTLIATANQGSEATYESGFVIDKFPISRPNLTFSTLTVSNMSPEDSSIYLCSASSWDTEAFFGQGTRLTVV.